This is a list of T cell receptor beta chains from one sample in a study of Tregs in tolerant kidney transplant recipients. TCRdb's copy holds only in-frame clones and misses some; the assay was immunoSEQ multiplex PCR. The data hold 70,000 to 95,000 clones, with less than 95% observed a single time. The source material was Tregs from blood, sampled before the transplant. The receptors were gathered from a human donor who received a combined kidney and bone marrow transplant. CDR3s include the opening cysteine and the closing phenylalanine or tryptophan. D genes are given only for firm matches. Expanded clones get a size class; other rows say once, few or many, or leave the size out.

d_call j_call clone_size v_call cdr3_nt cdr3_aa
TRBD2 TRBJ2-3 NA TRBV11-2 TGTGCCAGCAGTTATACTAGCGGGAGTACGGCGGCAGATACGCAGTATTTT CASSYTSGSTAADTQYF
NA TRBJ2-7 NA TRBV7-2 TGTGCCAGCAGCTTACGCATAGCCGAGCAGTACTTC CASSLRIAEQYF
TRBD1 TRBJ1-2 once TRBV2 TGTGCCAGCCACATAGAAAACAGGGGAGGGTATGGCTACACCTTC CASHIENRGGYGYTF
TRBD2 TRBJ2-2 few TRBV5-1 TGCGCCAGCAGCCAGCGGGAGGGCCGGGTAACCGGGGAGCTGTTTTTT CASSQREGRVTGELFF
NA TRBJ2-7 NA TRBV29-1 TGCAGCGCAAGCGGGACAGGATCCTACGAGCAGTACTTC CSASGTGSYEQYF
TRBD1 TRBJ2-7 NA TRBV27 TGTGCCAGCAGTTTATATGGGACAGGGGTGCAGTACTTC CASSLYGTGVQYF
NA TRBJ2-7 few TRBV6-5 TGTGCCAGCAGTTACTCTCGGCGCTACGAGCAGTACTTC CASSYSRRYEQYF
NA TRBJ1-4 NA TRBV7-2 TGTGCCAGCAGCTCATACGTCCGGGGAGCGGAAAAACTGTTTTTT CASSSYVRGAEKLFF
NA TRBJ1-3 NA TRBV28 TGTGCCAGCAGCCGCGGACAGTTCGGAAACACCATATATTTT CASSRGQFGNTIYF
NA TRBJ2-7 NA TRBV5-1 TGCGCCAGCGGCCCAGGGGTAATCTCCGAGCAGTACTTC CASGPGVISEQYF
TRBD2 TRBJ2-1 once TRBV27 TGTGCCAGCACCGCAGAACTAGCGGGAGCCAACAATGAGCAGTTCTTC CASTAELAGANNEQFF
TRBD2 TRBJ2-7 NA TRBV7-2 TGTGCCAGCAGCCCCAGCGGGAGGGAAGTCGAGCAGTACTTC CASSPSGREVEQYF
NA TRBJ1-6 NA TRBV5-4 TGTGCCAGCAGCTTGGATCAGGGGAGTAATTCACCCCTCCACTTT CASSLDQGSNSPLHF
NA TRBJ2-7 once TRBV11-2 TGTGCCAGCAGCTTAGTAGTCAGCTACGAGCAGTACTTC CASSLVVSYEQYF
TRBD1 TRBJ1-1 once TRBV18 TGTGCCAGCTCACCAAGGAACAGGGGAGACACTGAAGCTTTCTTT CASSPRNRGDTEAFF
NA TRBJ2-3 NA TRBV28 TGTGCCAGCAGTTTAATGATAACAGCTAGCACAGATACGCAGTATTTT CASSLMITASTDTQYF
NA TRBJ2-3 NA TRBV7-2 TGTGCCAGCAGCTCAGGCGGGATCCTCCCACAGCAGTATTTT CASSSGGILPQQYF
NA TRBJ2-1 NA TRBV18 TGTGCCAGCTCACCGCGGGGACACAGTTACAATGAGCAGTTCTTC CASSPRGHSYNEQFF
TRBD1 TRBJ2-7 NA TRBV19 TGTGCCAGTAGTATACCAGGCAGGGGGACCTACGAGCAGTACTTC CASSIPGRGTYEQYF
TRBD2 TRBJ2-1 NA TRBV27 TGTGCCAGCAGTTTTGGCGGGAGGTATTATAATGAGCAGTTCTTC CASSFGGRYYNEQFF
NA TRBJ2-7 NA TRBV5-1 TGCGCCAGCAGCTTGGGCAGGTGCGGTGCCGAGCAGTACTTC CASSLGRCGAEQYF
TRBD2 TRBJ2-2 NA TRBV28 TGTGCCAGCAGTTTTAATGGGCTAGCGGGGCTGAGGACCGGGGAGCTGTTTTTT CASSFNGLAGLRTGELFF
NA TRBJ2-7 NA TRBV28 TGTGCCAGCAGTCAGGACAGTCCCGGCTCCTACGAGCAGTACTTC CASSQDSPGSYEQYF
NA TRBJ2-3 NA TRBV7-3 TGTGCCAGCAGCTTAAGGGGGGCGCAGACAGATACGCAGTATTTT CASSLRGAQTDTQYF
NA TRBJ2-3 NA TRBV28 TGTGCCAGCAGCCCGGGACATCTCACAGATACGCAGTATTTT CASSPGHLTDTQYF
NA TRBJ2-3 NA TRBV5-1 TGCGCCAGCAGCTTAGACTCCAACCCCACAGATACGCAGTATTTC CASSLDSNPTDTQYF
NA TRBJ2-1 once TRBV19 TGTGCCAGTAGTATACCCCGGAGCGAGGCCTACAATGAGCAGTTCTTC CASSIPRSEAYNEQFF
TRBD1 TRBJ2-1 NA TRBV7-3 TGTGCCAGCAGCCGCGACAGGGGGTACAATGAGCAGTTCTTC CASSRDRGYNEQFF
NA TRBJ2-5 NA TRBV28 TGTGCCAGCAGGACGGACCGCACCTGGGAAGAGACCCAGTACTTC CASRTDRTWEETQYF
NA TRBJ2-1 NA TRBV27 TGTGCCAGCAGTTTATTTGGGCCTAGGGGTCTTTACAATGAGCAGTTCTTC CASSLFGPRGLYNEQFF
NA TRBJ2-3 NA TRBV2 TGTGCCAGCAGTAGGGATGATACGCAGTATTTT CASSRDDTQYF
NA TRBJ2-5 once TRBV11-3 TGTGCCAGCAGCCCGAGGACGGGGGAGACCCAGTACTTC CASSPRTGETQYF